What follows is one TCR beta chain and its context. Its specificity is not known. The sample is drawn from a study of post-analysis software for immune sequencing data. Unique molecular identifiers were carried by the TCR beta cDNA libraries. TCRdb recomputed calls from the PCR reads with MiXCR, one row per CDR3 protein. The table records 600,000 to 750,000 distinct CDR3 sequences, approximately 59% of them present only once. Study-level points and caveats: Higher frequency in patients than in controls was seen for roughly five TRBV segments, with TRBV5-6, TRBV5-1 and TRBV20-1 among them.

From germline, CDR1 is DFQATT and CDR2 SNEGSKA (reference sequence). This CDR3 contains 16 residues. The germline V and J ends were trimmed by 4 bases and 5 bases, with 21 bases remaining between them. The TCR was taken from a girl aged 2 to 9 with multiple sclerosis. The chain joins TRBV20-1 to TRBJ1-5; possible D gene TRBD1, 6 bases. Source material: blood. CDR3 residues: CSAKRGSGGDDQPQHF. The CDR3 DNA sequence: TGCAGTGCTAAGCGAGGGTCGGGGGGCGACGATCAGCCCCAGCATTTT.